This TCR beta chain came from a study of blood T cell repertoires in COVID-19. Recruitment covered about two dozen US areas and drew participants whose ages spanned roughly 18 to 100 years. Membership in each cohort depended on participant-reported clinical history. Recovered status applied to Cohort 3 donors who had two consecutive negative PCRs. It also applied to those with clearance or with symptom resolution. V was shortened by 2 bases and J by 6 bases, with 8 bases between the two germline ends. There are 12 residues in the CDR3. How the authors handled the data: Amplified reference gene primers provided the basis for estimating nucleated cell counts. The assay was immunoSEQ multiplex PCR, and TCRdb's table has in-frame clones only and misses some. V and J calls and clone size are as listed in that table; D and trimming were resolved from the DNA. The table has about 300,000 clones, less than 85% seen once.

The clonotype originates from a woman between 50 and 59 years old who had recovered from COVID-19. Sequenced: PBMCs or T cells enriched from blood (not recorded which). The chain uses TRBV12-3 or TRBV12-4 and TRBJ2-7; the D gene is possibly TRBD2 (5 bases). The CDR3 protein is CASSLSGSEQYF. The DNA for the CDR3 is TGTGCCAGCAGTTTATCGGGGAGCGAGCAGTACTTC.